This paragraph covers one TCR beta chain sequence. Its antigen is unknown. The data derive from a study of CD8+CD57+ T cells in acquired aplastic anemia. For sequencing, patients were chosen who had shown expansion of CD8+CD57+ cells by flow cytometry. Patients, without exception, had severe acquired aplastic anemia. Overall study findings and caveats: With respect to CD8+ Simpson's diversity, patients and controls did not differ significantly.

Researchers used genomic DNA as the template to profile TCR beta VDJ and CDR3. TCRdb reprocessed the reads with MiXCR, giving one entry per CDR3 protein. The sample holds approximately 470,000 distinct CDR3 sequences; less than 35% are singletons and the top ten take about 0.8%. The CDR3 has 14 residues. CDR1 and CDR2 from the germline V gene are DFQATT and SNEGSKA (reference sequence). V was pared by 7 bases and J by 1 base, with 14 bases between. The chain carries TRBV20-1 and TRBJ1-5; D gene uncertain. Sequenced input: sorted CD4+, CD8+, or CD8+CD57+ T cells (not recorded which) from PBMCs. The source is a human donor with aplastic anemia. The CDR3 DNA reads TGCAGTGGGACCTACGGCCAGAGCAATCAGCCCCAGCATTTT. Its protein product is CSGTYGQSNQPQHF.